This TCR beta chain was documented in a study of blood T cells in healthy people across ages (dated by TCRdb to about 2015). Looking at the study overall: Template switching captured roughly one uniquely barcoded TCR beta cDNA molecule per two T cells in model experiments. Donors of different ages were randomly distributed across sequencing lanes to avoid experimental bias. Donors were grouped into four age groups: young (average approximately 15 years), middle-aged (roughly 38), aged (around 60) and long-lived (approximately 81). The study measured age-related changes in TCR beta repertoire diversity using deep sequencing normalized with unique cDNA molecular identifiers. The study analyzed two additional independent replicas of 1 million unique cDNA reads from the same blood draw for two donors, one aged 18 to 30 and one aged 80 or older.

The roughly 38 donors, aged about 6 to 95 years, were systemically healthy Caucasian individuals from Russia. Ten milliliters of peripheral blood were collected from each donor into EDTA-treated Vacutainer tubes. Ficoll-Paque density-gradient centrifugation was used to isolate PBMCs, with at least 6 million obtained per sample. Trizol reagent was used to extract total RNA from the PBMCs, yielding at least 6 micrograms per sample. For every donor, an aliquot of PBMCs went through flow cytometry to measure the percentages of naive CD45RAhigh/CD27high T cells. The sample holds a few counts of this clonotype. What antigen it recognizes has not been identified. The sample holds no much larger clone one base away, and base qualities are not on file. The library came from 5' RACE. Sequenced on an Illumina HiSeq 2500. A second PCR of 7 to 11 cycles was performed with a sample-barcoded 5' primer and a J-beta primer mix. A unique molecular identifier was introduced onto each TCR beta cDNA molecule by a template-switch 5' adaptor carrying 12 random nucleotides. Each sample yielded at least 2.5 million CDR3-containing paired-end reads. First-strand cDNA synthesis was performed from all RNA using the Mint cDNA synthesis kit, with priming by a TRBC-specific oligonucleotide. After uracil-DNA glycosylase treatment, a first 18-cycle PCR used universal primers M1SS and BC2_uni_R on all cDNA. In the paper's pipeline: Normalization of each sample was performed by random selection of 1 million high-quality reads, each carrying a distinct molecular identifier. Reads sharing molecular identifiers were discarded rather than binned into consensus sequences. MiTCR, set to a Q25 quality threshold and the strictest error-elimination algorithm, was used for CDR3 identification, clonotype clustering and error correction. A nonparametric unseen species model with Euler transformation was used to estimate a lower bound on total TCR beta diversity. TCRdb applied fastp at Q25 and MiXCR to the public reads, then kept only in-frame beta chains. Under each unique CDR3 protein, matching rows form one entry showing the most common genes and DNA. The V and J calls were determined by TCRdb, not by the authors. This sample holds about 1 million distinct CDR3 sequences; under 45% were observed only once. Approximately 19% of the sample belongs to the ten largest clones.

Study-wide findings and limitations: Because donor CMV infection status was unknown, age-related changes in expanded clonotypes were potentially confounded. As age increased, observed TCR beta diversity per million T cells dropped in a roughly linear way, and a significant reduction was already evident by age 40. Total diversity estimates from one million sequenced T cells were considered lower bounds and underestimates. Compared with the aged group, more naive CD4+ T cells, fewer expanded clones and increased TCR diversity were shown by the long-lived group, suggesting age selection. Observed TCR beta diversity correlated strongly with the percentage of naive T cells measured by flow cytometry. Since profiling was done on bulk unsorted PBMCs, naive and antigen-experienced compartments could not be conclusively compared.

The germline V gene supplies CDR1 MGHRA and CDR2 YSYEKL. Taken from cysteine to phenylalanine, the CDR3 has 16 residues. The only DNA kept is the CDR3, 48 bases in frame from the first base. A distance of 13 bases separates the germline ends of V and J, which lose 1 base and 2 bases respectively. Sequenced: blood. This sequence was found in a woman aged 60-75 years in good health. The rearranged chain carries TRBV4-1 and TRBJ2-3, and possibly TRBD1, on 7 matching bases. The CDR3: CASSQVGGQPTDTQYF. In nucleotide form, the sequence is TGCGCCAGCAGCCAAGTGGGGGGACAGCCCACAGATACGCAGTATTTT.